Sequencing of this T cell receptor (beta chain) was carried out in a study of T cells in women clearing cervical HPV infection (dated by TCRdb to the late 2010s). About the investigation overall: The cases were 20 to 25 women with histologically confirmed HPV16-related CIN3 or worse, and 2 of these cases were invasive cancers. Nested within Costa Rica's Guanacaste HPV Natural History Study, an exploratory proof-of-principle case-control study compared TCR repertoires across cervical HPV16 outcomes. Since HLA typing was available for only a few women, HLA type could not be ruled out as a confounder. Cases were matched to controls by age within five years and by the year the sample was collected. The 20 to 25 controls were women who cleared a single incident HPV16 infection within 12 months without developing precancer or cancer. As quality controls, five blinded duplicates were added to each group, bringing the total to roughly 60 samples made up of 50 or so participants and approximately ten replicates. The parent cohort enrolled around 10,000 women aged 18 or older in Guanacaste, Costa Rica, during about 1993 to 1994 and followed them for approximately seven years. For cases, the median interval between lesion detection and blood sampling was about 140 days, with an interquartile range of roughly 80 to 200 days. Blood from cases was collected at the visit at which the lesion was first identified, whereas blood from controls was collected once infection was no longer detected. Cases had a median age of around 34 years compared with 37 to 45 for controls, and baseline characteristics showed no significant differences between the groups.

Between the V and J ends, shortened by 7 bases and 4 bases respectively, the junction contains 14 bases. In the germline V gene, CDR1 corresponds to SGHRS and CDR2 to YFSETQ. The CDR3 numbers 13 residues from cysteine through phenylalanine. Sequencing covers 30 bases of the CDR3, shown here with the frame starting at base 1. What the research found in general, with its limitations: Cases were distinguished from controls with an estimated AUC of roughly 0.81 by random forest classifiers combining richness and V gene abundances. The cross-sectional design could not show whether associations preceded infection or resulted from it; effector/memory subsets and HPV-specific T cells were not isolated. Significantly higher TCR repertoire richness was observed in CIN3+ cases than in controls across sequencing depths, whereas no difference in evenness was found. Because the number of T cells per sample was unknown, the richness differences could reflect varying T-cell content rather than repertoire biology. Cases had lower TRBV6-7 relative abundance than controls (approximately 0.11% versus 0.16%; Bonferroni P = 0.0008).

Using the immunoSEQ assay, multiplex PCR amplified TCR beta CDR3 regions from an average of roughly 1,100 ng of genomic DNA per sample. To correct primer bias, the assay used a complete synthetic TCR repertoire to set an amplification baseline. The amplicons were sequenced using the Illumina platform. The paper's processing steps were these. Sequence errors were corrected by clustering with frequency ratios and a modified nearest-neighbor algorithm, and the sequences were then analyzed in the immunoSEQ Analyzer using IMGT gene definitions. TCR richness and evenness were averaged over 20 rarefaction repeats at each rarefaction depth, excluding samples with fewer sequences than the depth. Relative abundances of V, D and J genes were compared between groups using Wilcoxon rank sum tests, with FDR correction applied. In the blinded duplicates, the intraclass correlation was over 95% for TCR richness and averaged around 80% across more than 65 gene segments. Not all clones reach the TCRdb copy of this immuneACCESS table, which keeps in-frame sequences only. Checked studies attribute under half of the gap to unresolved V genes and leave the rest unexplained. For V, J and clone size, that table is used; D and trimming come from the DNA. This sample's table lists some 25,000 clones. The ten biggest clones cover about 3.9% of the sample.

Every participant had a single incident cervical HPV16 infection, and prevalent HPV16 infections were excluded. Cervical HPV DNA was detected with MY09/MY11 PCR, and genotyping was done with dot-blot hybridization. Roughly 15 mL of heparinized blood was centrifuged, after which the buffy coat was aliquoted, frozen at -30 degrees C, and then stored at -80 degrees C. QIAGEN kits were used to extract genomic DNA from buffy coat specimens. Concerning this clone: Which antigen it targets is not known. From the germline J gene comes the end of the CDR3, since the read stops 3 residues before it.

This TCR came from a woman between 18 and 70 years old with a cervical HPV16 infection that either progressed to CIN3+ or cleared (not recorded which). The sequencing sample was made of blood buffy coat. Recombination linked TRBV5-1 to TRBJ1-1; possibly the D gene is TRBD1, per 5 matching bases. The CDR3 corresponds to CASRPGGATEAFF. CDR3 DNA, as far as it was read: TGCGCCAGCCGCCCGGGCGGGGCCACTGAA.